The 18 T cell receptor beta chains in this list originate from one sample, sequenced in a study of T cells in Graves' hyperthyroidism and ophthalmopathy. Template material for amplifying TCR beta CDR3 regions consisted of RNA transcripts. With the HTBI primer set, the TCR CDR3 went through a first round of RT-PCR. Each CDR3 protein is one row after TCRdb ran MiXCR on the multiplex PCR reads. The table has a few hundred thousand distinct CDR3 sequences, over 45% seen once. Sequenced: peripheral blood or thyroid tissue (not recorded which). The receptors were gathered from an adult woman with Graves' disease, either hyperthyroidism or ophthalmopathy (not recorded which).

The table lists this clonotype with many counts. The genes are TRBV2 and TRBJ1-3; D remains ambiguous. The V and J ends lost 3 bases and 0 bases respectively, with 9 bases between them. The CDR3 runs to 15 residues. Germline values: CDR1 SNHLY, CDR2 FYNNEI. CDR3 DNA: TGTGCCAGCAGTGACAGGCGAAACTCTGGAAACACCATATATTTT. Protein: CASSDRRNSGNTIYF. Based on the CDR3 plus reference TRBV2 and TRBJ1-3, the full variable domain is EPEVTQTPSHQVTQMGQEVILRCVPISNHLYFYWYRQILGQKVEFLVSFYNNEISEKSEIFDDQFSVERPDGSNFTLKIRSTKLEDSAMYFCASSDRRNSGNTIYFGEGSWLTVV.

V gene TRBV10-3 combines with J gene TRBJ2-5, with TRBD2 matching over 11 bases. Germline values: CDR1 ENHRY, CDR2 SYGVKD. This CDR3 contains 12 residues. V gave up 5 bases and J gave up 10 bases; unmatched junction bases: 3. The CDR3 reads CAISTGLAVQYF. DNA of the CDR3: TGTGCCATCAGTACGGGACTAGCGGTCCAGTACTTC.

At least ten counts were recorded for this clonotype. The V gene is TRBV7-8, the J gene TRBJ1-4; D might be TRBD1 (5 bases). Trimming stripped 5 bases from V and 8 bases from J, with 18 bases between. The CDR3 is 15 residues long. CDR1 is SGHVS, CDR2 FQNEAQ, per germline. CDR3 in amino acids: CASSPREGWDEKLFF. CDR3 DNA: TGTGCCAGCAGCCCGCGGGAGGGGTGGGACGAAAAACTGTTTTTT.

This clonotype has at least ten counts. V gene TRBV24-1 combines with J gene TRBJ1-2; maybe TRBD1 (5 bases). The CDR3 runs to 16 residues. CDR1 KGHDR and CDR2 SFDVKD come from the germline V gene. Trimming removed 4 bases from V and 2 bases from J, with 16 bases in between. CDR3 in DNA: TGTGCCACCAGTGACCCTCGGGGGACGGAAAACTATGGCTACACCTTC. This sequence encodes CATSDPRGTENYGYTF.

The CDR3 DNA sequence: TGTGCCAGCAGCCCCACAGGGCGTGCTAATGAAAAACTGTTTTTT. It specifies CASSPTGRANEKLFF. The chain has TRBV7-2 and TRBJ1-4, with a possible D match to TRBD1 (6 bases). V shed 5 bases and J shed 3 bases, with 13 bases lying between them. Germline V gene sequence: CDR1 SGHTA, CDR2 FQGNSA. The CDR3 has 15 amino acids.

This clonotype has more than one count but fewer than ten. Without the conserved terminal phenylalanine or tryptophan, this CDR3 likely stems from a read error. The chain is built from TRBV15 and TRBJ2-5; no reliable D call. Trimming removed 0 bases from V and 2 bases from J, with 7 bases in between. In germline, CDR1 is LNHNV, CDR2 YYDKDF (reference sequence). The CDR3 extends over 14 amino acids. The CDR3 region is CATSRDWRQETQYL. The CDR3 nucleotides read TGTGCCACCAGCAGAGACTGGCGGCAAGAGACCCAGTACCTC.

Ten or more counts support this clonotype. In DNA, the CDR3 is TGTGCCAGTAGTAGGGGGGACGGGACCCCTCGGGAAGCTTTCTTT. Encoded protein: CASSRGDGTPREAFF. This rearrangement joins TRBV19 to TRBJ1-1; D is possibly TRBD1 (5 bases). Germline CDR1 reads LNHDA; CDR2 reads SQIVND (reference sequence). V was cut by 4 bases and J by 8 bases, with 20 bases left in between. This CDR3 spans 15 amino acids.

This clonotype appeared many times. The V call is TRBV7-9, the J call TRBJ1-1; no definite D call. Germline V gives CDR1 SEHNR, CDR2 FQNEAQ (reference sequence). Between the trimmed V and J ends, which lost 4 bases and 2 bases, there was a span of 11 bases. This CDR3 has 14 amino acids. In nucleotides, the CDR3 is TGTGCCAGCAGCTCCGGACGGTTTAACACTGAAGCTTTCTTT. Its protein product is CASSSGRFNTEAFF. Based on the CDR3 plus reference TRBV7-9 and TRBJ1-1, the full variable domain is DTGVSQNPRHKITKRGQNVTFRCDPISEHNRLYWYRQTLGQGPEFLTYFQNEAQLEKSRLLSDRFSAERPKGSFSTLEIQRTEQGDSAMYLCASSSGRFNTEAFFGQGTRLTVV.

This clonotype appeared a few times. This chain connects TRBV7-9 to TRBJ2-7; 10 nucleotides agree with TRBD2. The CDR3 is 15 residues long. Per germline, CDR1 SEHNR and CDR2 FQNEAQ (reference sequence). With V trimmed by 3 bases and J by 5 bases, 7 bases remained unmatched. This CDR3 is CASSFWSGRANEQYF. CDR3 coding DNA: TGTGCCAGCAGCTTTTGGAGCGGGAGGGCCAACGAGCAGTACTTC.

The genes are TRBV20-1 and TRBJ1-2; unclear D gene. Germline loops: CDR1 DFQATT, CDR2 SNEGSKA (reference sequence). V shed 5 bases and J shed 8 bases, with 18 bases lying between them. The CDR3 consists of 13 residues. The CDR3 nucleotides are TGCAGTGCTCCCGTTAATCGGGGATGGGGCTACACCTTC. Protein product: CSAPVNRGWGYTF.

This clonotype was detected many times. The CDR3 coding sequence is TGTGCCAGCAGTAACGCGGACAGACCGAACACTGAAGCTTTCTTT. Residues: CASSNADRPNTEAFF. The V gene is TRBV3-1, the J gene TRBJ1-1; the D gene is possibly TRBD1 (6 bases). CDR1 and CDR2 from the germline V gene are LGHDT and YNNKEL (reference sequence). The CDR3 length is 15 residues. Trimming took off 6 bases at V and 1 base at J, with 15 bases between the two ends. Looking up the rest from reference TRBV3-1 and TRBJ1-1 gives the full variable domain: DTAVSQTPKYLVTQMGNDKSIKCEQNLGHDTMYWYKQDSKKFLKIMFSYNNKELIINETVPNRFSPKSPDKAHLNLHINSLELGDSAVYFCASSNADRPNTEAFFGQGTRLTVV.

As regards this clonotype: A read error may be the cause here, since a much bigger clone is one base away. This sequence joins TRBV6-6 and TRBJ1-5; tentative D call: TRBD1 (6 bases). CDR1 and CDR2 (germline): MNHNY, SVGAGI (reference sequence). V dropped 7 bases and J dropped 6 bases, with 22 bases sitting between them. CDR3 length: 16 residues. CDR3 sequence: CASTTTGGPGTQPQHF. CDR3 sequence (DNA): TGTGCCAGCACCACGACAGGAGGGCCGGGTACTCAGCCCCAGCATTTT.

The chain links TRBV20-1 to TRBJ1-5; unclear D gene. The V gene's germline CDR1 is DFQATT and CDR2 SNEGSKA (reference sequence). This CDR3 has 14 residues. Trimming pared 3 bases from V and 11 bases from J, leaving 20 bases between. The CDR3 is CSASSVGRVETQHF. In nucleotides, the CDR3 is TGCAGTGCTAGTTCCGTCGGGCGGGTGGAGACCCAGCATTTT.

The V call is TRBV19, the J call TRBJ1-4; 7 bases are shared with TRBD1. The CDR3 is 22 amino acids. The germline gives CDR1 LNHDA, CDR2 SQIVND (reference sequence). V was pared by 6 bases and J by 5 bases, with 30 bases of the junction left unmatched. The CDR3 here is CASSSRSGATEAPGQRNEKLFF. In DNA, the CDR3 is TGTGCCAGTAGCTCCCGGTCGGGAGCCACTGAAGCACCGGGACAGAGGAATGAAAAACTGTTTTTT.

J is TRBJ1-1 and V is TRBV2; no clear D. The CDR3 spans 13 residues. Trimming took 4 bases from V and 3 from J, leaving 9 bases between them. Per germline, CDR1 SNHLY and CDR2 FYNNEI. CDR3 nucleotide sequence: TGTGCCAGCAGTGCCAACTTCTACACTGAAGCTTTCTTT. It yields the protein CASSANFYTEAFF.

The chain is built from TRBV19 and TRBJ1-1; tentatively, D is TRBD1 (6 bases). Germline V lookup: CDR1 LNHDA, CDR2 SQIVND (reference sequence). CDR3 length: 14 residues. Trimming pared 10 bases from V and 0 bases from J, leaving 15 bases between. The CDR3 bases are TGTGCCACCCATGCAGGGGTACTGAACACTGAAGCTTTCTTT. Its translation is CATHAGVLNTEAFF.

V is TRBV2 and J is TRBJ2-7; 10 bases map to TRBD2. CDR1 SNHLY and CDR2 FYNNEI come from the germline V gene. Losses at the gene ends were 5 bases for V and 5 bases for J; bases not matched to a gene: 6. This CDR3 is built from 14 residues. CDR3 residues: CASSPTSGFDEQYF. As DNA, the CDR3 is TGTGCCAGCAGTCCGACTAGCGGGTTCGACGAGCAGTACTTC.

Ten or more counts support this clonotype. The J gene is TRBJ1-5, the V gene TRBV2; D call uncertain. The ends were cut back, 3 bases at V and 5 bases at J, with 11 bases in the middle. This CDR3 region has 14 residues. Germline CDR1 SNHLY, CDR2 FYNNEI. The CDR3 loop reads CASSDYSIYQPQHF. CDR3 DNA sequence: TGTGCCAGCAGTGATTACAGTATCTATCAGCCCCAGCATTTT.